Included here is one TCR beta chain sequence, with context. The same CDR3 is also encoded by other DNA sequences in this sample. Partitioning of CD4+ cells yielded a CD45RA+ naive subset and a CD45RA-negative memory subset. Deep-level assay runs were performed. TCRdb's table, derived via immunoSEQ multiplex PCR, lists solely in-frame clones and lacks some. The sample lists under 1,900,000 clones, just under 99% occurring once. The record originates from a study of shared clonotypes between healthy human individuals. From germline, CDR1 is LNHDA and CDR2 SQIVND (reference sequence). The V end lost 2 bases, the J end lost 0 bases, and 9 bases lay between the germline ends. The CDR3 totals 15 residues.

The chain couples TRBV19 to TRBJ2-3, with D possibly being TRBD1 (5 bases). The clonotype was recovered from a man aged 25-40 years in good health. The specimen sequenced was naive CD4+ T cells sorted from blood. Subset given: CD45RA+ positively selected. CDR3 protein: CASSIIGASTDTQYF. Written as DNA, the CDR3 is TGTGCCAGTAGTATAATAGGGGCGAGCACAGATACGCAGTATTTT. Drawing the rest from reference TRBV19 and TRBJ2-3, the complete variable domain is DGGITQSPKYLFRKEGQNVTLSCEQNLNHDAMYWYRQDPGQGLRLIYYSQIVNDFQKGDIAEGYSVSREKKESFPLTVTSAQKNPTAFYLCASSIIGASTDTQYFGPGTRLTVL.